This T cell receptor beta chain was sequenced in a study of CXCR3-negative and CXCR3-positive naive CD8 T cells. Overall study context: The TRB read total, about 135 million, broke down to about 1.5 +/- 0.3 million reads per library. Study results and caveats: When CXCR3-positive naive cells were set against CXCR3-negative naive cells, the former had more hydrophobic TRB CDR3s. Freshly isolated PBMCs were used in most assays, given partial CXCR3 loss after freezing. Both naive subsets had comparably high diversity; memory CD8+ cells much lower.

UMI labels and 5' RACE were used to prepare the TRB cDNA libraries. TCRdb reprocessed the 5' RACE reads, with one entry per CDR3 protein and no DNA. This sample's table reports roughly 120,000 distinct CDR3 sequences. In regard to this clonotype: Its target is unknown.

In germline, CDR1 is SEHNR, CDR2 FQNEAQ (reference sequence). The CDR3 consists of 16 residues. The sample taken for sequencing was naive CXCR3+ CD8+ T cells from blood. Indicated subset: CD45RO-CCR7+CD27+CD95- naive CD8+ T cells expressing CXCR3 (TNR3+). The sequence was obtained from a human donor in good health. Some clones in this sample may be carry-over from other donors' samples. The rearrangement uses TRBV7-9 and TRBJ2-7; absent DNA, TCRdb's TRBD2 call cannot be checked. The CDR3: CASSTAGTSGLYEQYF. Variable domain in full (rest from reference TRBV7-9 and TRBJ2-7): DTGVSQNPRHKITKRGQNVTFRCDPISEHNRLYWYRQTLGQGPEFLTYFQNEAQLEKSRLLSDRFSAERPKGSFSTLEIQRTEQGDSAMYLCASSTAGTSGLYEQYFGPGTRLTVT.